What follows is one T cell receptor (beta chain) and its context. It lacks a known antigen. No clone much larger than this one lies a single base away; base qualities are absent. Genomic DNA was extracted with the Qiagen DNeasy kit from unsorted PBMCs and from negatively selected CD4+ and CD8+ fractions. TCR beta CDR3 regions were amplified by immunoSEQ multiplex PCR using primers annealing to V and J segments. A synthetic immune receptor repertoire was used to minimize amplification bias, and remaining bias was computationally removed after sequencing. As for how the authors treated the data: Custom Python scripts were used to quantify repertoire diversity as the Shannon entropy index. Unsorted, CD4+ and CD8+ repertoires were analyzed separately, except for combined analyses in which CD4+ and CD8+ sequences were merged in silico. A clone was considered expanded if an increase in frequency of at least 2-fold after treatment relative to C1D1 was found, and a pseudocount of 0.5 was applied to clones undetected at baseline. Clones with 0 or 1 copy at C1D1 were classified as singleton clones, and clones with 2 or more copies were classified as non-singleton clones. Clones expanded in unsorted samples were assigned a CD4+, CD8+ or unknown annotation through matching of protein sequences in sorted samples from the same patient. Diversity changes from C1D1 to C4D1 were tested in paired samples using Wilcoxon tests. TCRdb re-hosts the immuneACCESS table, in-frame sequences only. Its copies lack some clones; in the studies checked, an unresolved V gene accounts for under half of them, and the cause for the rest is not known. That table is the source of V, J and clone size, and D and trimming were worked out from the DNA. The sample table records roughly 40,000 clones; about 89% of these occur just once. The ten top clones hold 9% of the sample.

Trimming costs V 6 bases and J 7 bases, and their ends lie 12 bases apart. The CDR3, cysteine through phenylalanine, is 13 amino acids long. Only the CDR3 part of the read is kept: 39 bases, read in frame from the first base. Sequences SGHTA (CDR1) and FQGNSA (CDR2) are obtained from the germline V gene. The meaning of the sample's time point label: cycle 1 day 1 (C1D1), immediately before nivolumab initiation. Every trial patient had relapsed after autologous stem cell transplantation, and cohorts A, B and C differed in prior brentuximab vedotin exposure. A total of under 70 patients with relapsed/refractory classical Hodgkin lymphoma made up the trial cohort, and each patient's best overall response was complete response, partial response or progressive disease. In the multi-cohort phase II CheckMate 205 trial, trial patients received single-agent nivolumab. Best overall response was determined by an independent review committee according to the 2007 International Working Group response criteria. Trial PBMCs were collected immediately before nivolumab initiation (C1D1) and during therapy at cycle 2 day 1 and cycle 4 day 1. After peripheral blood was drawn into 8 mL Vacutainer Cell Preparation Tubes, PBMCs were isolated by centrifugation and then cryopreserved.

This specimen comes from a study of PD-1 blockade in classical Hodgkin lymphoma (dated by TCRdb to about 2020). In the study overall: Nivolumab dosing was 3 mg/kg intravenously every 2 weeks, continuing until either disease progression or unacceptable toxicity. A peripheral blood immune signature of response to PD-1 blockade in classical Hodgkin lymphoma was defined using TCR beta sequencing and CyTOF. Here is what the overall study found, with its caveats: The study was limited to a single clinical trial cohort, and causes of repertoire differences, possibly disease activity or prior therapy, remained undefined. Trial patients with a complete response had baseline diversity similar to that of newly diagnosed patients, while partial responders and progressors had significantly lower diversity. Lower diversity was seen in patients whose nivolumab began less than 1 year after ASCT, and these patients were left out of later analyses so that immune reconstitution would not confound the results. Baseline TCR diversity was reported to be lower in newly diagnosed patients than in healthy donors, and even lower in relapsed/refractory patients. A significant rise by C4D1 was seen in CD4+ but not CD8+ TCR diversity (p=0.0027 vs p=0.16), with the rise being most apparent in complete responders (p=0.02).

Sequencing used peripheral blood mononuclear cells (PBMCs), obtained at baseline. Here the chain combines TRBV7-2 and TRBJ2-2; the D gene cannot be named for sure. The sequence came from a human donor with classical Hodgkin lymphoma. The nucleotide sequence is given as TGTGCCAGCAGTAGTTGGGGTAACGGGGAGCTGTTTTTT. Translation gives CASSSWGNGELFF.